These T cell receptor beta chains were read from a single sample in a study of T cell responses to AZD1222 COVID-19 vaccine. This table comes from immunoSEQ multiplex PCR, and its TCRdb copy is limited to in-frame clones, with some not included. This table has about 100,000 clones, 70% to 90% appearing once. Material: peripheral blood, obtained on day 0 of AZD1222 vaccination. These receptors all stem from an adult in good health. Each CDR3 is given with its conserved first and last residue. The D gene is left open where the match is weak. Clone size is not always given. Where it is, it says once, few, many or a class for expanded clones.

TRBV5-8	-	-	TRBJ2-2	CASSLAALANTGELFF	TGTGCCAGCAGCTTGGCGGCACTAGCTAACACCGGGGAGCTGTTTTTT
TRBV5-1	-	-	TRBJ1-6	CASSLDRPYNSPLHF	TGCGCCAGCAGCTTGGACAGGCCCTATAATTCACCCCTCCACTTT
TRBV9	-	-	TRBJ1-3	CASSVGSGPSGNTIYF	TGTGCCAGCAGCGTAGGTTCGGGGCCCTCTGGAAACACCATATATTTT
TRBV7-9	-	TRBD1	TRBJ1-2	CASSPQGGFVGYTF	TGTGCCAGCAGCCCCCAAGGGGGCTTTGTTGGCTACACCTTC
TRBV9	-	-	TRBJ1-2	CASRATPSGTEYGYTF	TGTGCCAGCAGAGCTACTCCCTCCGGGACGGAGTATGGCTACACCTTC
TRBV11-3	-	-	TRBJ2-7	CASSLPMAQSDEQYF	TGTGCCAGCAGCCTCCCGATGGCTCAGAGCGACGAGCAGTACTTC
TRBV5-6	-	-	TRBJ1-2	CASCREPYGYTF	TGTGCCAGCTGCAGGGAGCCCTATGGCTACACCTTC
TRBV2	-	-	TRBJ2-1	CASSDPSSTYNEQFF	TGTGCCAGCAGTGATCCTAGCAGTACCTACAATGAGCAGTTCTTC
TRBV5-1	once	-	TRBJ1-2	CASSLGRGAGGYTF	TGCGCCAGCAGCTTGGGGCGGGGGGCCGGCGGCTACACCTTC
TRBV5-4	-	-	TRBJ2-7	CASSLGLLASDEQYF	TGTGCCAGCAGCTTGGGGTTACTAGCCTCGGACGAGCAGTACTTC
TRBV29-1	-	-	TRBJ1-2	CSVEDLMGRAGKVSGYTF	TGCAGCGTTGAAGATCTGATGGGGCGGGCAGGGAAAGTTAGTGGCTACACCTTC
TRBV28	-	TRBD2	TRBJ2-3	CASSSRGLAGALDTQYF	TGTGCCAGCAGTTCCCGTGGACTAGCGGGAGCATTAGATACGCAGTATTTT
TRBV10-1	-	TRBD1	TRBJ2-1	CASSESHGGGQGIENEQFF	TGCGCCAGCAGTGAGTCCCACGGTGGCGGACAGGGAATTGAGAATGAGCAGTTCTTC
TRBV18	-	-	TRBJ1-1	CASTPGGADTEAFF	TGTGCCAGCACGCCGGGGGGCGCGGACACTGAAGCTTTCTTT
TRBV6-5	-	-	TRBJ2-7	CASRLGQPQYF	TGTGCCAGCAGACTGGGACAACCGCAGTACTTC
TRBV27	-	TRBD1	TRBJ1-2	CASSSSGTGGANGYTF	TGTGCCAGCAGTTCCTCCGGGACAGGGGGCGCAAATGGCTACACCTTC